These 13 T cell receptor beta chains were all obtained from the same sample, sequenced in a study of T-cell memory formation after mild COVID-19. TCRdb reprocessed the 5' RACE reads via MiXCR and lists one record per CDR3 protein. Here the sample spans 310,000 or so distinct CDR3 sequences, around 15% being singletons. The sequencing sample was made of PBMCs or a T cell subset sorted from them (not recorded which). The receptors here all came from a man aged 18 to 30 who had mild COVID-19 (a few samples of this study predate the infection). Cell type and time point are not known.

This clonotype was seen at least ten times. In nucleotides, the CDR3 is TGCGCCAGCAGCTTGGAGGAGGCCGACCAAGAGACCCAGTACTTC. Amino acid sequence: CASSLEEADQETQYF. The V call is TRBV5-1, the J call TRBJ2-5; possible D gene TRBD2, 5 bases. Germline V gives CDR1 SGHRS, CDR2 YFSETQ. Trimming cost V 0 bases and J 0 bases, with 9 bases left between them. The CDR3 runs to 15 residues.

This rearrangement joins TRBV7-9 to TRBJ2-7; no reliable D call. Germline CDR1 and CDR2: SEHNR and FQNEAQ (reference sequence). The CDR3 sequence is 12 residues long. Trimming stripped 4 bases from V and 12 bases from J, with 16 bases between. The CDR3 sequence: CASSYDTFEGYF. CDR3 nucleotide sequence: TGTGCCAGCAGCTACGACACGTTCGAAGGGTACTTC.

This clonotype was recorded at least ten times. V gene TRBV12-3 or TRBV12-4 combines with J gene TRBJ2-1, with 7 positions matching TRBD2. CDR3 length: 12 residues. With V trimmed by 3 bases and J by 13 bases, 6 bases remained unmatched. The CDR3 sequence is CASSFQTGGQFF. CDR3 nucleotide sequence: TGTGCCAGCAGTTTTCAAACGGGGGGTCAGTTCTTC.

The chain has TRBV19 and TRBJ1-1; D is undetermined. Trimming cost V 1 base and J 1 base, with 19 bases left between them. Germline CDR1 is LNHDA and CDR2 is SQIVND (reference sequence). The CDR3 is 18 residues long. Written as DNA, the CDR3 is TGTGCCAGTAGTATAGGGGCCTGGAGGCTACCAAGGAACACTGAAGCTTTCTTT. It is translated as CASSIGAWRLPRNTEAFF.

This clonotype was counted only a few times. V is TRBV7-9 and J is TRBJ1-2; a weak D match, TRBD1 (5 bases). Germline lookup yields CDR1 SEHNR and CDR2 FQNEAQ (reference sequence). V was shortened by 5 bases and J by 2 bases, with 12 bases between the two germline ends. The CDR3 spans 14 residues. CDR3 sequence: CASSPADTNYGYTF. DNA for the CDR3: TGTGCCAGCAGCCCAGCGGACACAAACTATGGCTACACCTTC.

CDR3 loop: CASSPLTGNEQFF. DNA for the CDR3: TGCGCCAGCAGCCCCCTTACAGGAAATGAGCAGTTCTTC. The gene calls are TRBV5-1 and TRBJ2-1; D possibly corresponds to TRBD1 (5 bases). This CDR3 is 13 amino acids long. V lost 4 bases and J 7 bases, leaving 12 bases between the germline ends. Germline V gene data show CDR1 as SGHRS and CDR2 as YFSETQ.

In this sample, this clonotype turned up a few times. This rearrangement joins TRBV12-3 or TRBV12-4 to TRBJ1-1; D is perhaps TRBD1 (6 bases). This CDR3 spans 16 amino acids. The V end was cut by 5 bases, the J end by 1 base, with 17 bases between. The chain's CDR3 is CASSPGGGTQNTEAFF. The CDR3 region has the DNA TGTGCCAGCAGTCCGGGGGGGGGCACCCAGAACACTGAAGCTTTCTTT.

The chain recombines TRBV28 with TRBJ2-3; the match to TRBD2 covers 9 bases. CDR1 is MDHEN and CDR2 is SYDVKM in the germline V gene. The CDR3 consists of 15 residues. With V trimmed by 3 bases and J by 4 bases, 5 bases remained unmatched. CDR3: CASSFERGVPDTQYF. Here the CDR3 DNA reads TGTGCCAGCAGTTTCGAGCGGGGGGTCCCAGATACGCAGTATTTT.

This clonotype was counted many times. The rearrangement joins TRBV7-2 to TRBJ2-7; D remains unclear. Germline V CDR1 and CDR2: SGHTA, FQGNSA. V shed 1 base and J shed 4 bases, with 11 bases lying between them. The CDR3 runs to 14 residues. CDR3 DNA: TGTGCCAGCAGCTTAGGGCTAGAGAATTACGAGCAGTACTTC. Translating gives CASSLGLENYEQYF.

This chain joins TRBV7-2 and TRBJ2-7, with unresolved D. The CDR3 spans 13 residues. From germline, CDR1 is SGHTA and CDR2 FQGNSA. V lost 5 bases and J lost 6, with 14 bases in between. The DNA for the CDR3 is TGTGCCAGCAGCCCCCGGGTGGCTGGCGAGCAGTACGTC. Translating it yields CASSPRVAGEQYV.

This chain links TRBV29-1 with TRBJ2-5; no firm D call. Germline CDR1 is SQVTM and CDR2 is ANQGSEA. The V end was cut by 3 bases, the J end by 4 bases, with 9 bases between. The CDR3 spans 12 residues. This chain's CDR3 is CSVDSLRETQYF. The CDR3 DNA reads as TGCAGCGTTGACAGCCTCCGAGAGACCCAGTACTTC.

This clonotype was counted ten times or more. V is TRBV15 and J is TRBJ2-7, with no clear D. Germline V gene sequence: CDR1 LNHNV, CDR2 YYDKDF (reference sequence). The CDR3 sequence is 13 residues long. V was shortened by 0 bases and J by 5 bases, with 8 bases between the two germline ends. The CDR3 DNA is TGTGCCACCAGCAGAGAAAGACCCCACGAGCAGTACTTC. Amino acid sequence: CATSRERPHEQYF.

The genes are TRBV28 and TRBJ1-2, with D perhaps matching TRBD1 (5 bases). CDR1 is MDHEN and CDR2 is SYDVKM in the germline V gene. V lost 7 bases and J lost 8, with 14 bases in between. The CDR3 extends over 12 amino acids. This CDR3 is CASTLWGSGYTF. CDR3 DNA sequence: TGTGCCAGCACCCTCTGGGGGTCCGGCTACACCTTC.